This T cell receptor (beta chain) emerged from a study of Ad26.COV2.S vaccination and SARS-CoV-2 variants. Study-level background: The donor was enrolled in the Ad26.COV2.S arm of the COV1001 trial. Each vaccinee took Ad26.COV2.S intramuscularly, once or twice 56 days apart. Findings and limits, study-wide: The placebo group had lower spike-specific TCR breadth than the vaccine recipients did.

Comment on this clone: The antigen remains undetermined.

This CDR3 is built from 14 residues. The germline V gene encodes CDR1 MNHEY and CDR2 SVGEGT. V gave up 3 bases and J gave up 2 bases, with 9 bases separating them. Treatment meaning: 15 to 20 received Ad26.COV2.S at low or high dose, single or two shots; several received placebo; per-sample allocation not given. Sampling was done on day 63 after the first vaccine or placebo injection. The method was immunoSEQ multiplex PCR; TCRdb's version includes in-frame clones alone and lacks a portion of them. The sample has about 320,000 clones, 70% to 90% seen once. This rearrangement joins TRBV6-2 or TRBV6-3 to TRBJ2-3; D not certain. The sample was peripheral blood, taken in a trial of Ad26.COV2.S vaccine versus placebo. The origin of this receptor is a person between 18 and 59 years old who received the Ad26.COV2.S COVID-19 vaccine or a placebo. CDR3 loop: CASSYVGPTDTQYF. CDR3 coding DNA: TGTGCCAGCAGTTATGTAGGGCCCACAGATACGCAGTATTTT.